The TCR beta chain under discussion was sequenced for a study of T cell changes during pregnancy in multiple sclerosis. TCRdb keeps only in-frame clones here, not all; method: immunoSEQ multiplex PCR. The sample includes 49,000 or so clones, approximately 90% of them seen just once. The CDR3 loop spans 16 amino acids. J lost 6 bases, V lost 7 bases, and 9 bases had no gene match. CDR1 is SGHTA, CDR2 FQGNSA, per germline. The gene calls are TRBV7-2 and TRBJ2-2; 12 bases are shared with TRBD2. This sequence originates from a female donor in good health, enrolled as a control in a pregnancy study. Sample: CD4+ T cells from peripheral blood mononuclear cells, taken in the second trimester of pregnancy. The CDR3 protein is CASTDLAGGPPGELFF. In DNA, the CDR3 is TGTGCCAGCACCGACCTAGCGGGGGGGCCCCCCGGGGAGCTGTTTTTT.